A selection of T cell receptor beta chains follows, all from one sample in a study of blood T cell repertoires in COVID-19. Clones were read by immunoSEQ multiplex PCR, and TCRdb kept only the in-frame ones, dropping some. The sample has about 200,000 clones; nearly 90% are singletons. Sequenced input: PBMCs or T cells enriched from blood (not recorded which). These receptor sequences come from a young woman with acute COVID-19. The CDR3 runs from the conserved cysteine through the conserved F or W. Some rows mark clone size as missing; the rest say once, few, many or name a class of expanded clone.

NA TRBV6-5 13 CASIEAGGDGYTF
NA TRBV7-2 16 CASSPTSGWGMNGYTF
NA TRBV9 19 CASSPEGGGAVGSGNTIYF
NA TRBV15 16 CATSRTRGQGSETQYF
once TRBV5-1 14 CASSFTESNTEAFF
NA TRBV10-3 13 CAISLEMNTEAFF
NA TRBV6-5 13 CASSWGGGGEQYF
NA TRBV10-3 12 CAISQSDGWQFF
once TRBV6-1 15 CASSEPSSYNSPLHF
NA TRBV7-8 15 CASTPLAGVYNEQFF
NA TRBV27 16 CASSPVQGGTNTEAFF
NA TRBV7-7 17 CASSSKPGGGLSAEQFF
NA TRBV7-9 13 CASSMFLSYGYTF
NA TRBV4-1 15 CASSPEGQFPYEQYF
NA TRBV27 16 CASSLFSGESTDTQYF
NA TRBV11-3 13 CASSLGGGNEQFF
NA TRBV9 13 CASSKGADYEQFF
NA TRBV5-6 13 CASSILMEETQYF
NA TRBV5-4 16 CASSPFAGSGGNTIYF
NA TRBV3-1/TRBV3-2 12 CASSQRNQPQHF
NA TRBV10-3 13 CASRAQGNTEAFF
NA TRBV2 14 CASGGLAGGTEQYF
once TRBV7-2 14 CASFRQGANTEAFF
NA TRBV3-1/TRBV3-2 13 CASSQDAGDGYTF
NA TRBV6-5 14 CASSYSSRTSVEFF
NA TRBV10-3 14 CAISESGQSLEAFF
NA TRBV16 14 CASSRDRGLDGYTF
NA TRBV19 14 CASSDRTGAEKLFF
NA TRBV19 14 CASSKTGALDVAFF
NA TRBV15 15 CATSRRGGGYNEQFF
once TRBV24-1 16 CATSDWDRVGDNEQFF
NA TRBV7-9 15 CASSLQGAGVDEQFF
NA TRBV28 13 CASSFGGGNEQFF
once TRBV28 13 CASTRTRNTEAFF
NA TRBV7-6 15 CASSEVLGEGTEAFF
NA TRBV19 15 CASSSEGSGANVLTF
few TRBV2 15 CASRVSGAGYDTQYF
NA TRBV4-1 12 CASRGTNQPQHF
NA TRBV10-1 14 CASSRNSANTEAFF
NA TRBV11-2 15 CASSLGTGITGELFF
NA TRBV28 17 CASSFPAGQGWVETQYF
NA TRBV28 17 CASSLWGSGGAYNEQFF
NA TRBV9 12 CASSPNTGELFF
NA TRBV27 16 CASSLSSGGFLKTQYF
NA TRBV11-2 15 CASSLERLAGETQYF
NA TRBV19 14 CASSPGRGGEKLFF
few TRBV19 18 CASRTTMTGGRGDSPLHF
few TRBV5-6 13 CASRHRGNTEAFF
NA TRBV7-9 16 CASSLRTSGGTGELFF
NA TRBV28 12 CASSWGNYGYTF
NA TRBV9 14 CASSAGTGSWALHF
NA TRBV11-2 15 CASSFTTGPQETQYF
NA TRBV5-1 14 CASSIGTGNQPQHF
few TRBV10-1 17 CASSVTSGTPPPYGYTF
NA TRBV11-2 19 CASSPKWGRGQGRFYGYTF
NA TRBV2 17 CASSHPSDTTINYGYTF
NA TRBV2 13 CASSVGRDYGYTF